This note documents a single TCR beta chain sequence. RNA was isolated and reverse transcribed to cDNA, the sequencing template. The repertoire was sequenced with immunoSEQ multiplex PCR; TCRdb's copy has only in-frame clones and lacks some. The repertoire includes 140,000 to 150,000 clones, roughly 46% of them detected once, and 0.99% sits in the top ten. The entry originates in a study of CD8+ T cells in alopecia areata. Trimming pared 5 bases from V and 7 bases from J, leaving 8 bases between. The CDR3 spans 11 residues. The germline V gene encodes CDR1 MNHNS and CDR2 SASEGT. The J gene is TRBJ1-2, the V gene TRBV6-1; D uncertain. The TCR originated in a human donor with alopecia areata. Material: CD4+ T cells sorted from blood, obtained at week 0. The CDR3 region is CASSYGVGYTF. CDR3 DNA: TGTGCCAGCAGTTACGGGGTTGGCTACACCTTC.